The clone carrying this T cell receptor beta chain was picked up a small number of times. The antigen remains undetermined. The data were obtained in a study of cytomegalovirus exposure and HLA in healthy donors. 60 Vbeta and 13 Jbeta primers were used in PCR. Using immunoSEQ multiplex PCR, the repertoire was profiled, and TCRdb retains in-frame clones only, with some absent. The repertoire holds 100,000 to 150,000 clones, with about two thirds as singletons. Per germline, CDR1 MDHEN and CDR2 SYDVKM. This CDR3 spans 14 amino acids. Trimming took 5 bases from V and 2 from J; bases not matched to a gene: 4. Regarding the study as a whole: The classifier, whose performance was assessed in both the original and validation cohorts, reportedly diagnosed cytomegalovirus status with high specificity and sensitivity. Within an earlier analysis, most TCR beta V segments proved productive either about 87% or about 30% of the time.

The sequencing sample was made of PBMCs. The V gene is TRBV28, the J gene TRBJ2-3; 7 nucleotides agree with TRBD1. The source of this sequence is a woman aged 55-70 years in good health and CMV-seropositive. CDR3 coding DNA: TGTGCCAGCAGTCAGGACAGGAACACAGATACGCAGTATTTT. It translates to CASSQDRNTDTQYF.